The subject of this entry is one TCR beta chain. No antigen is known for it. Base qualities are not recorded, but no much larger clone differs from it by a single base. Whole blood was collected in K2EDTA tubes by collaborating institutions according to the institutions' own protocols. For TCRbeta analysis, collaborators shipped samples in one of three forms: frozen whole blood, isolated PBMCs, or DNA extracted from either of those sample types. TCRbeta CDR3 regions were amplified from genomic DNA using the immunoSEQ Assay, a bias-controlled multiplex PCR. The paper's data handling went like this. Nucleated cell counts per sample were estimated from amplification of reference gene primers within the assay. To quantify the absolute abundance of each unique TCRbeta CDR3 rearrangement, sequence reads were collapsed and filtered. For each sample, productive Simpson clonality was calculated by taking the square root of Simpson's diversity index across productive rearrangements. The immuneACCESS repertoire file appears here via TCRdb, limited to in-frame rearrangements. These files lack a portion of the clones; in checked studies, under half of the deficit traces to unresolved V genes, and the cause of the others is not known. Clone size and the V and J calls come from that table; the DNA yielded D and trimming. Recorded for this sample are approximately 140,000 clones; around 80% of them occurred a single time. Roughly 15% of the sample lies in the top ten.

The CDR3 spans 11 residues, from the cysteine through the phenylalanine. Of all the DNA, just the CDR3 is kept, 33 bases in frame from base 1. Deletion took 6 bases off V and 5 bases off J, with a span of 8 bases between the germline ends. Looking up the germline V gene yields CDR1 SGHTS and CDR2 YDEGEE. This sample was included in a study of blood T cell repertoires in COVID-19 (dated by TCRdb to about 2020). General notes on the study: Samples from collaborators originated in the United States, Italy and Spain and spanned both the acute and convalescent phases of COVID-19. The prospective study material was composed of cDNA or gDNA derived from T cells, B-cell-depleted T cells, or PBMCs. The dataset comprised deeply sampled blood TCRbeta repertoires from subjects exposed to, actively infected with, or recovered from COVID-19. A freely available public database, intended as a resource for researchers studying the immune response to SARS-CoV-2, is where the repertoires were released. Samples were obtained from the ongoing ImmuneRACE study (first 160 participants) and from 1,200 or so subjects provided by 6 global collaborators. Sample metadata almost always included a de-identified subject ID, COVID-19 status, age in years and sex. Where available, HLA class I and class II types were taken from metadata supplied by the sample provider and were not determined by assay-based typing. Findings and caveats that apply to the study as a whole: How much clinical and demographic metadata was included differed by source and by participant, and the metadata was provided uncurated.

The sequence derives from a human donor with acute or convalescent COVID-19. The donor label of this sample is uncertain. Specimen: peripheral blood. The receptor chain draws on TRBV5-8 and TRBJ1-2, with the D gene too uncertain to name. The DNA is TGTGCCAGCAACCGGCGGTATGGCTACACCTTC. This gives the protein CASNRRYGYTF. Supplemented by the reference TRBV5-8 and TRBJ1-2 proteins around the CDR3, the complete variable domain is EAGVTQSPTHLIKTRGQQATLRCSPISGHTSVYWYQQALGLGLQFLLWYDEGEERNRGNFPPRFSGRQFPNYSSELNVNALELEDSALYLCASNRRYGYTFGSGTRLTVV.